This TCR beta chain was recovered during a study of T cell responses to AZD1222 COVID-19 vaccine. Concerning this clone itself: The antigen remains unidentified.

Second-dose timings of about 4 or about 12 weeks were pooled. General study points: Unmutated regions of variants are reportedly targeted by nearly half of spike-specific TCRs. Spike-specific TCR breadth and depth rose after two AZD1222 doses.

Profiled with immunoSEQ multiplex PCR; TCRdb holds only in-frame clones, not every one. Of 100,000 to 150,000 clones listed, around 83% are singletons. Germline CDR1 reads WNHNN; CDR2 reads SYGVQD (reference sequence). The J segment lost 0 bases and the V segment lost 7 bases, leaving 2 bases of the junction unmatched. The length of the CDR3 is 13 residues. The rearrangement links TRBV10-1 to TRBJ1-1; the match to TRBD1 covers 7 bases. This receptor was identified in an adult who received the AZD1222 COVID-19 vaccine. The material sequenced was peripheral blood, taken 28 days after the second AZD1222 dose. CDR3 nucleotides: TGCGCCAGCAACAGGGGCATGAACACTGAAGCTTTCTTT. Translation gives CASNRGMNTEAFF.